These 16 T cell receptor beta chains came from one sample sequenced in a study of preoperative IRX-2 immunotherapy in early breast cancer. The repertoire was sequenced with immunoSEQ multiplex PCR; TCRdb's copy has only in-frame clones and lacks some. The data contain 24,000 or so clones, more than 65% of them seen just once; the ten biggest clones take up about 2.4%. The sample's treatment: preoperative locoregional IRX-2 cytokine immunotherapy. Sequenced here: lymph node tissue, sampled before IRX-2 immunotherapy. Receptor source: a human donor with breast cancer.

The chain combines TRBV6-8 with TRBJ1-1; possible D gene TRBD1, 5 bases. Germline CDR1 reads MNHGY; CDR2 reads SAAAGT. The CDR3 spans 12 residues. CDR3 sequence: CGSDLGETEAFF. In DNA, the CDR3 is TGTGGGTCGGACCTGGGGGAAACTGAAGCTTTCTTT.

This CDR3 is CASSPGVGAYEQYF. The CDR3 DNA is TGTGCCAGCTCACCGGGGGTTGGGGCTTACGAGCAGTACTTC. The rearrangement links TRBV18 to TRBJ2-7, with D perhaps matching TRBD1 or TRBD2 (5 bases each). The CDR3 sequence is 14 residues long. Germline CDR1 KGHSH, CDR2 LQKENI. Trimming stripped 3 bases from V and 4 bases from J, with 13 bases between.

The chain has TRBV19 and TRBJ1-5; TRBD1 is a possible D gene (5 bases). Germline V CDR1 and CDR2: LNHDA, SQIVND (reference sequence). The ends were cut back, 7 bases at V and 0 bases at J, with 16 bases in the middle. The CDR3 spans 16 residues. The CDR3 reads CASTGRQGVSNQPQHF. CDR3 DNA: TGTGCCAGTACCGGCCGGCAGGGTGTTAGCAATCAGCCCCAGCATTTT.

The table lists this clone with a few counts. The chain has TRBV28 and TRBJ1-2, with TRBD1 matching 8 bases. The CDR3 runs 13 residues. J was trimmed by 4 bases and V by 7 bases; bases with no gene match: 5. Germline V gene lookup returns CDR1 MDHEN and CDR2 SYDVKM. CDR3 residues: CASTLDRAYGYTF. The CDR3 bases are TGTGCCAGCACCTTGGACAGGGCCTATGGCTACACCTTC.

The rearrangement links TRBV6-7 to TRBJ2-7; D not resolved. TRBV6-7 is noted as an ORF with a role that remains uncertain. There are 11 residues in the CDR3. V was cut by 4 bases and J by 8 bases, with 9 bases left in between. DNA for the CDR3: TGTGCCAGCAGTTCCACTACCCAGCAGTACTTC. Translating gives CASSSTTQQYF.

CDR3 region: CAISEWDRVEGSEQFF. The CDR3 coding sequence is TGTGCCATCAGTGAGTGGGACAGGGTCGAGGGGAGTGAGCAGTTCTTC. The rearrangement links TRBV10-3 to TRBJ2-1, with 9 bases matching TRBD1. From germline, CDR1 is ENHRY and CDR2 SYGVKD. This CDR3 has 16 amino acids. V was pared by 1 base and J by 9 bases, with 10 bases of the junction left unmatched.

A single count supports this clone. The rearrangement uses TRBV15 and TRBJ2-5, with TRBD2 matching over 9 bases. After removal of 0 bases from V and 2 bases from J, the junction contained 4 bases not matched to a gene. The CDR3 is 16 amino acids. Germline loops: CDR1 LNHNV, CDR2 YYDKDF (reference sequence). DNA of the CDR3: TGTGCCACCAGCAGAGATAGGGGACTAGCACAAGAGACCCAGTACTTC. Translation gives CATSRDRGLAQETQYF.

This sequence joins TRBV19 and TRBJ1-3, with D unresolved. Trimming stripped 5 bases from V and 0 bases from J, with 5 bases between. Germline V gene sequence: CDR1 LNHDA, CDR2 SQIVND (reference sequence). The CDR3 spans 13 residues. CDR3 residues: CASSDNSGNTIYF. DNA of the CDR3: TGTGCCAGTAGTGACAACTCTGGAAACACCATATATTTT.

This chain uses TRBV28 with TRBJ2-1; TRBD1 agrees at 7 bases. The CDR3 contains 14 residues. V lost 6 bases, J lost 7 bases, and 9 bases stayed unmatched. Looked up from germline, CDR1 is MDHEN and CDR2 is SYDVKM. The CDR3 sequence is CASRSPHRGNEQFF. CDR3 nucleotide sequence: TGTGCCAGCAGGTCCCCCCACAGGGGAAATGAGCAGTTCTTC.

The chain couples TRBV19 to TRBJ1-5; a possible D gene is TRBD1 (5 bases). Germline V gives CDR1 LNHDA, CDR2 SQIVND (reference sequence). The CDR3 runs to 15 residues. The germline V and J ends were trimmed by 8 bases and 1 base, with 15 bases remaining between them. The CDR3 protein is CASGNFGGSNQPQHF. DNA of the CDR3: TGTGCCAGTGGTAATTTCGGGGGGAGCAATCAGCCCCAGCATTTT.

This rearrangement joins TRBV11-3 to TRBJ1-6; a possible D gene is TRBD1 (6 bases). Trimming cost V 1 base and J 7 bases, with 11 bases left between them. Germline CDR1 is SGHNT and CDR2 is YENEEA. This CDR3 contains 15 residues. CDR3 in DNA: TGTGCCAGCAGCTTAGTAAGGGGGGGAAATTCACCCCTCCACTTT. Translation: CASSLVRGGNSPLHF.

The chain joins TRBV30 to TRBJ1-1; 9 bases line up with TRBD1. Trimming removed 4 bases from V and 7 bases from J; junction bases left unmatched: 13. The length of the CDR3 is 15 residues. In germline, CDR1 is GTSNPN, CDR2 SVGIG (reference sequence). CDR3 DNA sequence: TGTGCCTGGAATGATCAGTCCGTGGGACAGGGTGAAGCTTTCTTT. Translated, it gives CAWNDQSVGQGEAFF.

The chain has TRBV6-8 and TRBJ2-7; 10 bases align to TRBD1. The CDR3 totals 16 residues. Germline V CDR1 and CDR2: MNHGY, SAAAGT. The V gene end was trimmed by 7 bases and the J gene end by 3 bases; junction bases not matched to a gene: 12. CDR3 bases: TGTGCCAGCACCGAGGGGACAGGGGCCGTATTCTACGAGCAGTACTTC. Protein product: CASTEGTGAVFYEQYF.

This chain connects TRBV11-3 to TRBJ2-7, with D possibly TRBD2 on 6 matching bases. CDR1 is SGHNT and CDR2 is YENEEA in the germline V gene. V lost 5 bases to trimming and J lost 3 bases, with 17 bases between them. The CDR3 loop spans 15 amino acids. CDR3 region: CASSAQHGGSYEQYF. The CDR3 DNA reads TGTGCCAGCAGCGCCCAGCACGGGGGTAGCTACGAGCAGTACTTC. Using reference TRBV11-3 and TRBJ2-7 for the parts outside the CDR3, the full variable domain is EAGVVQSPRYKIIEKKQPVAFWCNPISGHNTLYWYLQNLGQGPELLIRYENEEAVDDSQLPKDRFSAERLKGVDSTLKIQPAELGDSAVYLCASSAQHGGSYEQYFGPGTRLTVT.

The J gene is TRBJ1-2, the V gene TRBV29-1; 10 bases are shared with TRBD1. The CDR3 is made up of 14 amino acids. V lost 7 bases and J lost 6; bases outside the gene matches: 11. Looked up from germline, CDR1 is SQVTM and CDR2 is ANQGSEA. CDR3 loop: CSAINGTGVHGYTF. CDR3 nucleotides: TGCAGCGCTATAAATGGGACAGGGGTACATGGCTACACCTTC.

This rearrangement joins TRBV6-8 to TRBJ1-4; no firm D call. Germline V gene sequence: CDR1 MNHGY, CDR2 SAAAGT. The CDR3 is 14 amino acids. The V end was cut by 11 bases, the J end by 0 bases, with 13 bases between. The CDR3, as DNA: TGTGCCGCGAAACGGGGAGCAACTAATGAAAAACTGTTTTTT. Translated: CAAKRGATNEKLFF.